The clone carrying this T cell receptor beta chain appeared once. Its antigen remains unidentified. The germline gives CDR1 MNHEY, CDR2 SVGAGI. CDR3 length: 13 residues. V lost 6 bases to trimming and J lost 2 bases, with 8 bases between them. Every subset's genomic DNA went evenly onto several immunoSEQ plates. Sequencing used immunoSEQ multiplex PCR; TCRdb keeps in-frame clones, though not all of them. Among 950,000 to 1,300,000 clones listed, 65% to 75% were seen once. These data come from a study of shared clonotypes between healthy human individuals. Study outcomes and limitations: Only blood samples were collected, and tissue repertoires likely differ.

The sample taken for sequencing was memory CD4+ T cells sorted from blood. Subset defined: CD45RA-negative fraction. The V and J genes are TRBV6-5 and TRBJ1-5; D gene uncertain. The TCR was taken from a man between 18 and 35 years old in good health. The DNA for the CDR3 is TGTGCCAGCAGGTCGGCGGGCAATCAGCCCCAGCATTTT. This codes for CASRSAGNQPQHF.